This entry is about one TCR beta chain. Its antigen is not known. The CDR3 is 16 amino acids. J lost 4 bases, V lost 0 bases, and 2 bases had no gene match. Germline-derived CDR1 and CDR2 are SGHRS and YFSETQ. The donors comprised healthy bone marrow donors. This sample was taken from a study of cytomegalovirus exposure and HLA in healthy donors. Findings and limits, study-wide: Most TCRs appeared rarely, but some public TCRs recurred in many donors. Cytomegalovirus-associated status was assigned to 150 or so TCR beta chains. Association with HLA alleles at 0.05 false discovery rate was found for some 18,000 TCR beta sequences in a later analysis.

The PCR contained 60 Vbeta and 13 Jbeta primers. Assay: immunoSEQ multiplex PCR; the TCRdb copy retains only in-frame clones and omits some. Here the sample spans about 130,000 clones, just under 75% being singletons. This clonotype originated in a man between 60 and 70 years old in good health and CMV-seropositive. The specimen sequenced was PBMCs. This chain uses TRBV5-1 with TRBJ2-3; 13 bases match TRBD2. CDR3 nucleotide sequence: TGCGCCAGCAGCTTGGTTACTAGCGGGGGGGCAGATACGCAGTATTTT. This sequence encodes CASSLVTSGGADTQYF.